The present T cell receptor (beta chain) was sequenced within a study of T cell responses to AZD1222 COVID-19 vaccine. At the level of the study: Recipients boosted at about 4 weeks or about 12 weeks are pooled. Broader study findings: It was only five to seven AZD1222 recipients who were seropositive at baseline. Donor demographics were predominantly white British with a female majority; clonal diversity may be underestimated.

Only in-frame clones appear in the TCRdb table, and some are missing; sequencing was by immunoSEQ multiplex PCR. The sample has over 90,000 clones, over 80% seen once; the top ten hold around 20%. Of note for this clone: Its antigen remains unknown.

Trimming took off 0 bases at V and 4 bases at J, with 18 bases between the two ends. This CDR3 is built from 18 residues. The germline V gene has CDR1 LGHNA and CDR2 YSLEER. The sequence was obtained from an adult in good health. The rearrangement links TRBV4-3 to TRBJ1-4; a possible D gene is TRBD1 (6 bases). The source was peripheral blood, collected on day 0 of AZD1222 vaccination. CDR3 bases: TGCGCCAGCAGCCAAGACCTTCCCGGTACAGGGCTTAATGAAAAACTGTTTTTT. This encodes CASSQDLPGTGLNEKLFF.